This T cell receptor beta chain was sequenced during a study of immune cell composition in non-small cell lung cancer. For the study at large: Lung adenocarcinoma or squamous carcinoma made up most tumours. Points from the study as a whole: Clones >0.5% enriched in tumour were rarer in adenocarcinoma (roughly 35%) than squamous (about 80%). In adenocarcinoma, maximal tumour-associated clone frequency tracked TIL tumour reactivity.

Repertoires were generated with immunoSEQ multiplex PCR, while TCRdb's copy carries only in-frame clones and drops some. Of 1,500 to 2,000 clones in the sample, roughly four fifths are singletons; the top ten hold 11%. Genomic DNA came from frozen unsorted single-cell suspensions. This clone was seen a single time. No antigen is known for it. V lost 10 bases and J lost 4, with 14 bases in between. From germline, CDR1 is LNHDA and CDR2 SQIVND (reference sequence). The CDR3 is 13 residues long. The chain uses TRBV19 and TRBJ2-1, with D perhaps TRBD1 (5 bases). Sequenced sample: lung tumor tissue. This TCR was recovered from a human donor with non-small cell lung cancer. The CDR3 DNA reads TGTGCCACCGCGACAGCGACATACAATGAGCAGTTCTTC. Translating it yields CATATATYNEQFF. The full variable domain, its missing parts supplied by reference TRBV19 and TRBJ2-1, is DGGITQSPKYLFRKEGQNVTLSCEQNLNHDAMYWYRQDPGQGLRLIYYSQIVNDFQKGDIAEGYSVSREKKESFPLTVTSAQKNPTAFYLCATATATYNEQFFGPGTRLTVL.